This TCR beta chain derives from a study of spatial heterogeneity in lung cancer. This clonotype was seen repeatedly, ten times or more. A single record per CDR3 protein comes from TCRdb applying MiXCR to the 5' RACE reads. The table shows 110,000 or so distinct CDR3 sequences, with 9.5% to 14% occurring only once. With 4 bases clipped from V and 3 bases from J, the junction kept 10 bases outside the gene matches. CDR3 size: 17 residues. Germline CDR1 LNHDA, CDR2 SQIVND (reference sequence). The time point is: blood at routine non-recurrence follow-up after resection. Sequencing used PBMCs, obtained at follow-up. The receptor comes from a female donor with early-stage non-small cell lung cancer. The chain combines TRBV19 with TRBJ2-1; TRBD2 agrees at 9 bases. CDR3 amino acids: CASSTGTSLGVYNEQFF. The CDR3 DNA follows: TGTGCCAGTAGTACCGGGACTAGCTTGGGGGTCTACAATGAGCAGTTCTTC.